Presented here are 21 T cell receptor beta chains from one specimen sequenced in a study of OX40 agonist ivuxolimab in advanced cancers. The method was immunoSEQ multiplex PCR; TCRdb's version includes in-frame clones alone and lacks a portion of them. The sample has 60,000 or so clones, 75% to 90% seen once. Sequenced material: CD4+ or CD8+ T cells sorted from blood, taken in a trial of the OX40 agonist ivuxolimab. The receptors here all came from an adult with an advanced solid tumor such as melanoma, head and neck, liver or kidney cancer.

This chain connects TRBV11-1 to TRBJ1-1; D not resolved. Trimming took 1 base from V and 1 from J, leaving 10 bases between them. The CDR3 sequence is 15 residues long. Germline V gene lookup returns CDR1 SGHAT and CDR2 FQDESV (reference sequence). DNA for the CDR3: TGTGCCAGCAGCTTAGTCAGGACGGAGAACACTGAAGCTTTCTTT. Residues: CASSLVRTENTEAFF.

This chain joins TRBV12-5 and TRBJ2-3; D gene ambiguous. The ends were cut back, 4 bases at V and 3 bases at J, with 8 bases in the middle. CDR3 length equals 13 residues. Germline V gives CDR1 LGHNT, CDR2 FRNRAP. As DNA, the CDR3 is TGTGCTAGTGGTTCAACGAGGACAGATACGCAGTATTTT. Its protein is CASGSTRTDTQYF.

This clone showed up just once. The CDR3 DNA is TGCGCCAGCAGCTTGTTGGGCGATCAGCCCCAGCATTTT. This gives the protein CASSLLGDQPQHF. V gene TRBV5-1 combines with J gene TRBJ1-5; D is unclear. Germline CDR1 is SGHRS and CDR2 is YFSETQ. The CDR3 consists of 13 residues. V gave up 1 base and J gave up 5 bases, with 7 bases separating them.

V is TRBV6-5 and J is TRBJ1-4, with D perhaps TRBD1 (6 bases). The CDR3 loop spans 15 amino acids. The V gene's germline CDR1 is MNHEY and CDR2 SVGAGI. V lost 2 bases, J lost 4 bases, and 11 bases lay in between. For the CDR3, the DNA is TGTGCCAGCAGTTACAGGGGACAATTTAATGAAAAACTGTTTTTT. Amino acids: CASSYRGQFNEKLFF.

This clone was detected once. The chain links TRBV29-1 to TRBJ2-1, with TRBD2 identical over 7 bases. Trimming removed 7 bases from V and 3 bases from J; junction bases left unmatched: 6. The CDR3 contains 13 residues. Germline-derived CDR1 and CDR2 are SQVTM and ANQGSEA. CDR3 DNA: TGCAGCGGCGGGAGCCGTGGCTACAATGAGCAGTTCTTC. This encodes CSGGSRGYNEQFF.

The rearrangement uses TRBV19 and TRBJ2-3, with 9 bases lining up with TRBD1. The CDR3 extends over 17 amino acids. Germline values: CDR1 LNHDA, CDR2 SQIVND (reference sequence). V shed 3 bases, J shed 0 bases, and the junction held 7 bases outside the gene matches. The CDR3 loop is CASSIGQGMGSTDTQYF. The CDR3 nucleotides are TGTGCCAGTAGTATTGGACAGGGGATGGGAAGCACAGATACGCAGTATTTT. The full variable domain, its missing parts supplied by reference TRBV19 and TRBJ2-3, is DGGITQSPKYLFRKEGQNVTLSCEQNLNHDAMYWYRQDPGQGLRLIYYSQIVNDFQKGDIAEGYSVSREKKESFPLTVTSAQKNPTAFYLCASSIGQGMGSTDTQYFGPGTRLTVL.

This rearrangement joins TRBV29-1 to TRBJ2-3; TRBD1 is a possible D gene (6 bases). The CDR3 totals 13 residues. Per germline, CDR1 SQVTM and CDR2 ANQGSEA. Between the trimmed V and J ends, which lost 7 bases and 4 bases, there was a span of 15 bases. CDR3: CSADPGVPDTQYF. In DNA, the CDR3 is TGCAGCGCCGATCCAGGGGTCCCAGATACGCAGTATTTT.

This chain uses TRBV4-1 with TRBJ1-2; D perhaps matches TRBD1 (6 bases). V lost 6 bases to trimming and J lost 0 bases, with 14 bases between them. The V gene's germline CDR1 is MGHRA and CDR2 YSYEKL. The CDR3 covers 15 residues. CDR3 sequence reads: CASSSGGLTNYGYTF. CDR3 bases: TGCGCCAGCAGTTCCGGGGGCCTTACTAACTATGGCTACACCTTC.

The chain joins TRBV7-8 to TRBJ2-3; unclear D gene. The V end was cut by 5 bases, the J end by 0 bases, with 9 bases between. The CDR3 is made up of 14 amino acids. Germline V gene data show CDR1 as SGHVS and CDR2 as FQNEAQ. CDR3 amino acids: CASSLTPSTDTQYF. CDR3 DNA sequence: TGTGCCAGCAGCCTTACCCCTAGCACAGATACGCAGTATTTT. Using reference TRBV7-8 and TRBJ2-3 for the parts outside the CDR3, the full variable domain is GAGVSQSPRYKVAKRGQDVALRCDPISGHVSLFWYQQALGQGPEFLTYFQNEAQLDKSGLPSDRFFAERPEGSVSTLKIQRTQQEDSAVYLCASSLTPSTDTQYFGPGTRLTVL.

This clone was seen more than once but under ten times. The chain couples TRBV18 to TRBJ2-3; 14 positions match TRBD2. CDR3 length equals 18 residues. V lost 3 bases, J lost 5 bases, and 10 bases stayed unmatched. Per the germline V gene, CDR1 is KGHSH and CDR2 is LQKENI. This CDR3 is CASSPQVPGLAGVDTQYF. Here the CDR3 DNA reads TGTGCCAGCTCACCCCAGGTTCCGGGACTAGCGGGAGTAGATACGCAGTATTTT.

This chain joins TRBV10-1 and TRBJ2-7; D is uncertain. This CDR3 is built from 13 residues. Germline CDR1 reads WNHNN; CDR2 reads SYGVQD (reference sequence). Trimming pared 4 bases from V and 5 bases from J, leaving 12 bases between. CDR3 sequence: CASSVGPNHEQYF. CDR3 nucleotide sequence: TGCGCCAGCAGTGTAGGGCCCAACCACGAGCAGTACTTC.

This clone was seen a handful of times. The rearrangement links TRBV7-9 to TRBJ2-7; D is uncertain. Germline V CDR1 and CDR2: SEHNR, FQNEAQ (reference sequence). Between the trimmed V and J ends, which lost 1 base and 3 bases, there was a span of 1 base. The CDR3 is made up of 11 amino acids. CDR3 bases: TGTGCCAGCAGCTTAGTCTACGAGCAGTACTTC. This gives the protein CASSLVYEQYF. Based on the CDR3 plus reference TRBV7-9 and TRBJ2-7, the full variable domain is DTGVSQNPRHKITKRGQNVTFRCDPISEHNRLYWYRQTLGQGPEFLTYFQNEAQLEKSRLLSDRFSAERPKGSFSTLEIQRTEQGDSAMYLCASSLVYEQYFGPGTRLTVT.

The chain recombines TRBV4-2 with TRBJ2-4; 9 bases agree with TRBD2. Germline V CDR1 and CDR2: LGHNA, YNFKEQ. Trimming removed 3 bases from V and 9 bases from J; junction bases left unmatched: 9. The CDR3 extends over 15 amino acids. As DNA, the CDR3 is TGTGCCAGCAGCCAGGATCAGCGGGAGGCCCCCATTCAGTACTTC. This translates into CASSQDQREAPIQYF.

This clone was observed a single time. The chain uses TRBV5-4 and TRBJ2-1, with TRBD2 identical over 12 bases. The trim removed 4 bases at V and 1 base at J, leaving 9 bases unmatched. The CDR3 contains 18 residues. Germline V gene lookup returns CDR1 SGHNT and CDR2 YYREEE (reference sequence). The DNA for the CDR3 is TGTGCCAGCAGCCTGGAGGCTAGCGGGAGGGCTTCCTACAATGAGCAGTTCTTC. Amino acids: CASSLEASGRASYNEQFF.

This clone was found a few times. This chain links TRBV4-1 with TRBJ2-7, with TRBD2 as a possible D gene (6 bases). Between the trimmed V and J ends, which lost 0 bases and 3 bases, there was a span of 12 bases. From germline, CDR1 is MGHRA and CDR2 YSYEKL. The CDR3 spans 15 residues. CDR3 in DNA: TGCGCCAGCAGCCAAGAAGGGGACTCGCGCTACGAGCAGTACTTC. As protein: CASSQEGDSRYEQYF.

This clone showed up just once. CDR3 in amino acids: CASSEWDRGYTF. In nucleotides, the CDR3 is TGTGCCAGCAGTGAATGGGATCGGGGCTACACCTTC. V gene TRBV25-1 combines with J gene TRBJ1-2; no clear D. CDR3 size: 12 residues. Deletions cut 1 base from V and 8 bases from J, with 8 bases between. Germline V CDR1 and CDR2: MGHDK, SYGVNS.

This sequence joins TRBV10-1 and TRBJ2-3; unclear D gene. V was cut by 0 bases and J by 3 bases, with 10 bases left in between. This CDR3 spans 15 amino acids. Looked up from germline, CDR1 is WNHNN and CDR2 is SYGVQD (reference sequence). The CDR3 here is CASSESTRSTDTQYF. Here the CDR3 DNA reads TGCGCCAGCAGTGAGTCGACTCGTTCGACAGATACGCAGTATTTT.

This clone was seen just once. At one boundary the junction diverges from the germline segment, which might be a read error. The chain couples TRBV6-6 to TRBJ2-5; D could derive from TRBD1 or TRBD2 (5 bases each). Germline V lookup: CDR1 MNHNY, CDR2 SVGAGI (reference sequence). This CDR3 is 15 amino acids long. Here the CDR3 reads CAISDLGTRGETQYF. The CDR3 bases are TGTGCCATCAGTGACCTCGGGACCCGAGGGGAGACCCAGTACTTC.

V usage is TRBV18 and J usage is TRBJ2-2; TRBD2 might be the D (6 bases). The germline CDR1 and CDR2 sequences are KGHSH and LQKENI. V dropped 3 bases and J dropped 4 bases, with 12 bases sitting between them. CDR3 length equals 15 residues. The CDR3 is CASSPGTPGTGELFF. For the CDR3, the DNA is TGTGCCAGCTCACCGGGGACTCCGGGCACCGGGGAGCTGTTTTTT.

This chain uses TRBV19 with TRBJ2-1; no clear D. Trimming took 5 bases from V and 0 from J, leaving 14 bases between them. This CDR3 contains 16 residues. CDR1 and CDR2 from the germline V gene are LNHDA and SQIVND (reference sequence). The CDR3 protein is CASSPRQWSSYNEQFF. DNA of the CDR3: TGTGCCAGTAGTCCGCGGCAGTGGAGCTCCTACAATGAGCAGTTCTTC.

This clone came up a few times. The gene calls are TRBV2 and TRBJ1-2; no definite D call. CDR3 length: 12 amino acids. Deletions cut 8 bases from V and 8 bases from J, with 15 bases between. CDR1 is SNHLY and CDR2 is FYNNEI in the germline V gene. DNA for the CDR3: TGTGCCAGCCGCGGATTGTTTGACGGCTACACCTTC. It codes for CASRGLFDGYTF.